This record looks at one T cell receptor beta chain sequence and its context. Antigen specificity is unknown. Each CDR3 protein is one row after TCRdb ran MiXCR on the reads. The sample contains fewer than 150,000 distinct CDR3 sequences, 30% of which appear only once. The data were obtained in a study of T cell repertoires in cytomegalovirus infection. Study-wide results and caveats: Carriers of CMV and the relevant HLA type were discriminated by public TCR beta frequency.

The sequencing here drew on CD8+ T cells from cultured PBMCs, taken from culture after CMV antigen stimulation. This TCR was recovered from a human donor in good health (CMV status not recorded). Some clones in this sample may be carry-over from other donors' samples.

The CDR3 sequence: CASSQEPGVNSPLHF. For the CDR3, the DNA is TGCGCCAGCAGCCAAGAGCCAGGGGTTAATTCACCCCTCCACTTT. The gene calls are TRBV4-1 and TRBJ1-6, with a possible D match to TRBD1 (6 bases). Trimming removed 0 bases at V and 6 bases at J, with 9 bases between. The CDR3 covers 15 residues. CDR1 is MGHRA and CDR2 is YSYEKL in the germline V gene.